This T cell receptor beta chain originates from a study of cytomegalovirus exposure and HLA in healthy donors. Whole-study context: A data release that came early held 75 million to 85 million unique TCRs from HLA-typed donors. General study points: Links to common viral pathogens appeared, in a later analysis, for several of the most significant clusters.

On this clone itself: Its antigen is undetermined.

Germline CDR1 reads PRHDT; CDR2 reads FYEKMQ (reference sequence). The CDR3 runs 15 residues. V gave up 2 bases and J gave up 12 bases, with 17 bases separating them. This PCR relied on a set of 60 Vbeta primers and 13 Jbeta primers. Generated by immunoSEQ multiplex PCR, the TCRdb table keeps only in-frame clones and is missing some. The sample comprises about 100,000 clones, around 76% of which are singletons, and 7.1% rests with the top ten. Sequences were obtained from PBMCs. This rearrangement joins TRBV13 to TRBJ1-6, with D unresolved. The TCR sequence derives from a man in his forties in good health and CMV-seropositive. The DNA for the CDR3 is TGTGCCAGCAGCTTACGGGAGGGCAGGCAGGAACCCCTCCACTTT. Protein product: CASSLREGRQEPLHF.